This record looks at one T cell receptor (beta chain) sequence and its context. TCRdb's copy holds only in-frame clones and misses some; the assay was immunoSEQ multiplex PCR. Of about 53,000 clones in the sample, 82% were seen once. The sample belongs to a study of blood T cell repertoires in COVID-19. V was clipped by 0 bases and J by 3 bases, with 11 bases between them. Germline assignment: CDR1 SGHDN and CDR2 FVKESK. The CDR3 runs 15 residues. Material for sequencing was peripheral blood. The rearrangement links TRBV14 to TRBJ2-5; no clear D. The TCR comes from a human donor in a cohort sampled during active COVID-19. CDR3 DNA sequence: TGTGCCAGCAGCCAAGACGATATTTCGGAAGAGACCCAGTACTTC. This translates into CASSQDDISEETQYF.